Listed below are T cell receptor beta chains from one sample, sequenced in a study of beta chain features in type 1 diabetes. Sequencing used immunoSEQ multiplex PCR; TCRdb keeps in-frame clones, though not all of them. In the table there are about 700,000 clones, 10% to 15% of which are singletons. Sequences were obtained from naive CD4+ T cells from blood. The origin of the receptors is a man between 18 and 29 years old with type 1 diabetes. CDR3s include the opening cysteine and the closing phenylalanine or tryptophan. A D gene is named only where the DNA matches it firmly. Rows give clone size only sometimes, using once, few, many, or a class for an expanded clone.

J gene,D gene,V gene,clone size,CDR3 DNA,CDR3 protein
TRBJ1-1,TRBD1,TRBV27,NA,TGTGCCAGCAGTTTAAGGACAGGGACTGAAGCTTTCTTT,CASSLRTGTEAFF
TRBJ2-5,NA,TRBV4-2,few,TGTGCCAGCAGCCAAATGGGACTCGCTCAAGAGACCCAGTACTTC,CASSQMGLAQETQYF
TRBJ1-1,NA,TRBV6-5,NA,TGTGCCAGCAGTTCCCCGGGCGTAGAGGTGGCTTTCTTT,CASSSPGVEVAFF
TRBJ1-1,NA,TRBV30,NA,TGTGCCTGGACCCGACAGGCCCCCACTGAAGCTTTCTTT,CAWTRQAPTEAFF
TRBJ1-5,NA,TRBV10-3,few,TGTGCCATCAGTGAGTCGAGTCATAGCAATCAGCCCCAGCATTTT,CAISESSHSNQPQHF
TRBJ2-6,NA,TRBV29-1,few,TGCAGCGTTCGGGACTCTGGGGCCAACGTCCTGACTTTC,CSVRDSGANVLTF
TRBJ1-1,NA,TRBV5-6,NA,TGTGCCAGCAGCTTCCGGGGATTGGACACTGAAGCTTTCTTT,CASSFRGLDTEAFF
TRBJ2-3,TRBD1,TRBV28,NA,TGTGCCAGCAGACAGGGGCGCACAGATACGCAGTATTTT,CASRQGRTDTQYF
TRBJ1-1,NA,TRBV10-3,few,TGTGCCATCAGTGAGTCGCTTGAAGCTTTCTTT,CAISESLEAFF
TRBJ2-6,NA,TRBV9,NA,TGTGCCAGCAGCGTAGCTACCCAAAGCTCTGGGGCCAACGTCCTGACTTTC,CASSVATQSSGANVLTF
TRBJ1-5,TRBD1,TRBV4-1,few,TGCGCCAGCAGCCCCGCCGGAGGGGGCCCCCACTTTAGCAATCAGCCCCAGCATTTT,CASSPAGGGPHFSNQPQHF
TRBJ2-1,NA,TRBV19,NA,TGTGCCAGTAGTAGAGGACCGGGCTCCTACAATGAGCAGTTCTTC,CASSRGPGSYNEQFF
TRBJ2-3,TRBD2,TRBV7-2,few,TGTGCCAGCAGCTTAGACGGGACTACCACAGATACGCAGTATTTT,CASSLDGTTTDTQYF
TRBJ2-2,TRBD1,TRBV5-1,few,TGCGCCAGCAGAGCGAGGGGGCCGACCGGGGAGCTGTTTTTT,CASRARGPTGELFF
TRBJ2-2,NA,TRBV5-1,few,TGCGCCAGCAGCGACGATACCGGGGAGCTGTTTTTT,CASSDDTGELFF
TRBJ2-7,TRBD1,TRBV5-1,few,TGCGCCAGCAGCCGAGCGACAGGGTCATCCGAGCAGTACTTC,CASSRATGSSEQYF
TRBJ2-1,NA,TRBV15,NA,TGTGCCACCAGCAGAGAAGGCGGGGGCCTTGGAAATGAGCAGTTCTTC,CATSREGGGLGNEQFF
TRBJ2-3,NA,TRBV5-1,NA,TGCGCCAGCAAGCCCGGGCCTACTAGCACAGATACGCAGTATTTT,CASKPGPTSTDTQYF
TRBJ2-3,NA,TRBV19,NA,TGTGCCACCAGGGGAATTCCCACAGATACGCAGTATTTT,CATRGIPTDTQYF
TRBJ1-2,NA,TRBV7-2,NA,TGTGCCAGCAGCCCCGCCGGAGCTCCCTATGGCTACACCTTC,CASSPAGAPYGYTF
TRBJ1-1,NA,TRBV6-6,NA,TGTGCCAGCAGTCAATACGACAAGAACACTGAAGCTTTCTTT,CASSQYDKNTEAFF
TRBJ1-4,TRBD1,TRBV6-6,NA,TGTGCCAGCAGAACCGGGACAGGGTGGTGGGATGAAAAACTGTTTTTT,CASRTGTGWWDEKLFF
TRBJ2-7,TRBD2,TRBV6-5,NA,TGTGCCAGCAGACGTAGCGGGGGGGCCTTCGACGAGCAGTACTTC,CASRRSGGAFDEQYF
TRBJ2-7,TRBD1,TRBV27,NA,TGTGCCAGCAGTCTAACGACACAGGGGGCTAGGTACGAGCAGTACTTC,CASSLTTQGARYEQYF
TRBJ1-3,NA,TRBV7-3,NA,TGTGCCAGCAGCTTAGGGGCCCTGGGGGGCTCTGGAAACACCATATATTTT,CASSLGALGGSGNTIYF
TRBJ2-3,NA,TRBV7-2,NA,TGTGCCAGCAGCTTAGGCTGGGGCACAGATACGCAGTATTTT,CASSLGWGTDTQYF
TRBJ2-3,TRBD1,TRBV6-1,NA,TGTGCCACCTCTGCGGACAGGGGTACAGATACGCAGTATTTT,CATSADRGTDTQYF
TRBJ1-3,NA,TRBV30,NA,TGTGCCTGGAGCACCGGTGAGGGGAACGCCATATATTTT,CAWSTGEGNAIYF
TRBJ1-2,NA,TRBV2,NA,TGTGCCAGCAATGGGCAGGGGCAGATCTATGGCTACACCTTC,CASNGQGQIYGYTF
TRBJ2-1,TRBD1,TRBV27,few,TGTGCCAGCAGTCTCCGGGACAGTGGCTACAATGAGCAGTTCTTC,CASSLRDSGYNEQFF
TRBJ1-5,TRBD1,TRBV19,few,TGTGCCACCGGACAGGGGGCCAATCAGCCCCAGCATTTT,CATGQGANQPQHF
TRBJ2-2,NA,TRBV12-5,NA,TGTGCTAGTGGTTTGATTGGCGGGGCAAACACCGGGGAGCTGTTTTTT,CASGLIGGANTGELFF
TRBJ1-1,NA,TRBV7-3,few,TGTGCCAGCAGCACGCAGGGAGGCACTGAAGCTTTCTTT,CASSTQGGTEAFF
TRBJ1-1,NA,TRBV27,few,TGTGCCAGCAGTTTATCGCCTCGGGCTGAAGCTTTCTTT,CASSLSPRAEAFF
TRBJ2-3,NA,TRBV28,NA,TGTGCCAGCAGTTTTCAGGGGAGCACAGATACGCAGTATTTT,CASSFQGSTDTQYF
TRBJ1-3,NA,TRBV23-1,few,TGCGCCAGCAGTCAACGAAACAGGCTCCCAAGCTCTGGAAACACCATATATTTT,CASSQRNRLPSSGNTIYF
TRBJ2-7,NA,TRBV7-3,NA,TGTGCCAGCAGCTCACCGGACGCCATGCAACAGTACTTC,CASSSPDAMQQYF
TRBJ1-4,TRBD1,TRBV10-3,NA,TGTGCCATCAGTGAGTCCCTGACAGGGGGCGGTGAAAAACTGTTTTTT,CAISESLTGGGEKLFF
TRBJ1-6,NA,TRBV7-2,few,TGTGCCAGCAGCTTAAACGGTTGGCTGCCCCTCCACTTT,CASSLNGWLPLHF
TRBJ2-5,TRBD1,TRBV27,NA,TGTGCCAGCAGTGGGGGACAGGGGTCCTCGTACTTC,CASSGGQGSSYF
TRBJ1-1,NA,TRBV6-5,NA,TGTGCCAGCAGTTATTACACTGAAGCTTTCTTT,CASSYYTEAFF
TRBJ1-1,NA,TRBV27,NA,TGTGCCAGCAGTTGGGGGACTCACACTATGGCTTTCTTT,CASSWGTHTMAFF
TRBJ2-3,NA,TRBV29-1,few,TGCAGCGGCCAGGGACGGCTCACAGATACGCAGTATTTT,CSGQGRLTDTQYF
TRBJ2-2,TRBD1,TRBV30,NA,TGTGCCTGGACCCCGGGGACAGGGGGACCCGGGGAGCTGTTTTTT,CAWTPGTGGPGELFF
TRBJ2-7,TRBD2,TRBV5-1,NA,TGCGCCAGCAGCTTGTTAGCGGGGACAACCTACGAGCAGTACTTC,CASSLLAGTTYEQYF
TRBJ1-1,NA,TRBV7-3,NA,TGTGCCAGCAGCTTAGTTGGACAGAACACTGAAGCTTTCTTT,CASSLVGQNTEAFF
TRBJ2-3,TRBD2,TRBV5-4,NA,TGTGCCAGCAGCAGCGGGAGGGACTCTAGCACAGATACGCAGTATTTT,CASSSGRDSSTDTQYF
TRBJ2-3,TRBD1,TRBV7-2,NA,TGTGCCAGCAGCCCCAGACAGGGTTTAAGCACAGATACGCAGTATTTT,CASSPRQGLSTDTQYF
TRBJ1-4,NA,TRBV25-1,few,TGTGCCAGCAGTGAACAGGGCAATGAAAAACTGTTTTTT,CASSEQGNEKLFF
TRBJ2-7,NA,TRBV25-1,NA,TGTGCCAGCAGTGCGGCGCAGCCCCCCACCTACGAGCAGTACTTC,CASSAAQPPTYEQYF
TRBJ2-5,NA,TRBV27,once,TGTGCCAGCAGTTTATGGAGGGGGGAGACCCAGTACTTC,CASSLWRGETQYF
TRBJ1-6,NA,TRBV15,NA,TGTGCCACCAGCGGACGCTCACAGACGGAACCCCTCCACTTT,CATSGRSQTEPLHF
TRBJ1-5,NA,TRBV30,NA,TGTGCCTGGAGTGTACAGAGATATCAGCCCCAGCATTTT,CAWSVQRYQPQHF
TRBJ2-7,NA,TRBV4-1,few,TGCGCCAGCAGGGGATTAGCTGGGGGGAGGTACGAGCAGTACTTC,CASRGLAGGRYEQYF
TRBJ1-1,NA,TRBV7-2,NA,TGTGCCAGCAGCACGGGACCCTCGAACACTGAAGCTTTCTTT,CASSTGPSNTEAFF
TRBJ1-1,NA,TRBV5-1,NA,TGCGCCAGCAGCTTGGGGGGTGCATCTAAATACACTGAAGCTTTCTTT,CASSLGGASKYTEAFF
TRBJ2-1,TRBD1,TRBV28,NA,TGTGCCAGCAGTTTAGACAGGGATGGTGAGCAGTTCTTC,CASSLDRDGEQFF
TRBJ1-1,NA,TRBV15,NA,TGTGCCACCAGCAGAGATTTGAACACTGAAGCTTTCTTT,CATSRDLNTEAFF
TRBJ2-4,NA,TRBV29-1,few,TGCAGCCACGGTCGGACAGAATTAGCCAAAAACATTCAGTACTTC,CSHGRTELAKNIQYF